This TCR beta chain was sequenced in a study of beta chain features in type 1 diabetes. On the study more broadly: All samples combined gave roughly 110,000,000 sorted cells for examination.

General study points: Shorter TCRB CDR3s, moderately but significantly so, marked every one of the four CD4+ subsets in Type 1 diabetes patients.

Every isolated RNA sample was fully reverse transcribed, so sequencing captured expressed TCRB transcripts. Using immunoSEQ multiplex PCR, the repertoire was profiled, and TCRdb retains in-frame clones only, with some absent. The top ten hold 0.022% of the sample, which has under 850,000 clones, 13% seen once. This clone was seen more than once but under ten times. The antigen is not known. Trimming cost V 0 bases and J 7 bases, with 5 bases left between them. Germline V gives CDR1 SGHNT, CDR2 YYREEE (reference sequence). This CDR3 comprises 13 residues. The clonotype was recovered from a man younger than 35 with type 1 diabetes. This sequence joins TRBV5-4 and TRBJ1-6, with D unclear. Sequencing was performed on naive CD4+ T cells from blood. CDR3 residues: CASSLGTNSPLHF. In DNA, the CDR3 is TGTGCCAGCAGCTTGGGAACGAATTCACCCCTCCACTTT. Full variable domain (outside the CDR3, taken from reference TRBV5-4 and TRBJ1-6): ETGVTQSPTHLIKTRGQQVTLRCSSQSGHNTVSWYQQALGQGPQFIFQYYREEENGRGNFPPRFSGLQFPNYSSELNVNALELDDSALYLCASSLGTNSPLHFGNGTRLTVT.